This T cell receptor beta chain was captured by sequencing in a study of regulatory T cells in long-lasting Graves disease. According to the study, TCR beta libraries were built with iRepertoire HTBI primers and CDR3-region Arm-PCR. From the multiplex PCR reads, TCRdb called clonotypes with MiXCR, one entry per CDR3 protein. In the table there are 600,000 to 800,000 distinct CDR3 sequences, 25% to 30% of which are singletons. The germline V gene encodes CDR1 LGHDT and CDR2 YNNKEL (reference sequence). Trimming cost V 0 bases and J 7 bases, with 10 bases left between them. The CDR3 has 14 amino acids. The time point: persistent/refractory GD, antithyroid drugs over 5 years with positive TRAb. Extracted RNA from PBMCs served as the source of the TCR library. Patients came through an endocrinology department, and that department was in Xi'an, China.

The specimen was peripheral blood mononuclear cells (PBMCs), collected when the disease was refractory, from a patient treated with antithyroid drugs. The TCR was taken from a female donor with Graves disease. The chain has TRBV3-1 and TRBJ1-5, with a tentative D call TRBD1 (5 bases). Written as DNA, the CDR3 is TGTGCCAGCAGCCAAGATTTCGGGGCCCAGCCCCAGCATTTT. The encoded protein is CASSQDFGAQPQHF.